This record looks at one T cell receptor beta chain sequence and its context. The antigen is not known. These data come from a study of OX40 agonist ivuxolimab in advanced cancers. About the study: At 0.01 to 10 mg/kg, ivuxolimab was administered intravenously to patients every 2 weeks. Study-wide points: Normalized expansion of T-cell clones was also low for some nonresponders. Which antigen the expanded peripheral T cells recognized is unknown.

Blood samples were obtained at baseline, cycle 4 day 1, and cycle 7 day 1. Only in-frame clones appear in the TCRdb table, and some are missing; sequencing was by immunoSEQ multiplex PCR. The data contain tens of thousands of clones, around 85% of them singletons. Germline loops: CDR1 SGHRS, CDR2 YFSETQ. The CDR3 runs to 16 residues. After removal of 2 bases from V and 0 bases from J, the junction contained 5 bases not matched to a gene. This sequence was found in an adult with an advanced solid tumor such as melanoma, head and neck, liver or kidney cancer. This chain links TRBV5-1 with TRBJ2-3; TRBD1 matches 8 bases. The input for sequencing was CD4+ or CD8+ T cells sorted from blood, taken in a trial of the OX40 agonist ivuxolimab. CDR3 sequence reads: CASSFRGPDSTDTQYF. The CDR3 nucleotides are TGCGCCAGCAGCTTCAGGGGGCCAGATAGCACAGATACGCAGTATTTT.